This TCR beta chain was sequenced in a study of blood T cell repertoires in COVID-19 (dated by TCRdb to 2019 to 2021). Regarding the study in general: Samples from collaborators originated in the United States, Italy and Spain and spanned both the acute and convalescent phases of COVID-19. The material from the prospective study consisted of cDNA or gDNA derived from T cells, B-cell-depleted T cells, or PBMCs. Deeply sampled blood TCRbeta repertoires from subjects exposed to, actively infected with, or recovered from COVID-19 were included in the dataset. The repertoires were made available in a free public database intended to serve as a resource for research on the immune response to SARS-CoV-2. Samples were obtained from the ongoing ImmuneRACE study (first 160 participants) and from about 1,300 subjects provided by 6 global collaborators. Sample metadata almost always included a de-identified subject ID, COVID-19 status, age in years and sex. HLA class I and class II types, where available, came from metadata supplied by the sample provider rather than from assay-based typing. Study-wide conclusions, independent of this receptor: The quantity of clinical and demographic metadata differed by source and by participant and was supplied without curation.

Turning to this clone: Its target antigen remains unknown. Nothing much larger sits one base from this clone, and base qualities are not available.

TCRbeta CDR3 regions were amplified from genomic DNA using the immunoSEQ Assay, a bias-controlled multiplex PCR. From the authors' description of their analysis: Nucleated cell counts per sample were estimated from amplification of reference gene primers within the assay. To quantify the absolute abundance of each unique TCRbeta CDR3 rearrangement, sequence reads were collapsed and filtered. For each sample, productive Simpson clonality was calculated by taking the square root of Simpson's diversity index across productive rearrangements. In TCRdb, the immuneACCESS table is reduced to in-frame sequences with V and J assigned. These tables do not hold every clone; where another copy was compared, an unresolved V gene accounts for under half, and the others remain unexplained. V, J and clone size reflect that table, while D and trimming were determined from the DNA. In all, the sample holds 180,000 or so clones, and approximately 86% of those were seen once. 6% to 7.5% of the sample comes from the top ten.

The collaborating institutions used their own protocols to collect whole blood in K2EDTA tubes. For TCRbeta analysis, collaborator samples were shipped as frozen whole blood, as isolated PBMCs, or as DNA extracted from either sample type. Inclusive of the bounding cysteine and phenylalanine, the CDR3 is 13 residues long. Only the CDR3 region is kept as DNA, spanning 39 bases read in frame from base 1. CDR1 and CDR2 are read off the germline V gene (reference sequence) as MNHEY and SMNVEV. Between the V and J ends, shortened by 6 bases and 4 bases respectively, the junction contains 12 bases. This chain is built from TRBV27 and TRBJ1-1, and TRBD1 may be the D gene, going by 5 matching bases. This TCR was recovered from a woman of 80 years or more in a cohort sampled during active or convalescent COVID-19. Sequencing was performed on peripheral blood. The DNA sequence is given as TGTGCCAGCAGGCCCCCCGGGGGCACTGAAGCTTTCTTT. This sequence encodes CASRPPGGTEAFF.